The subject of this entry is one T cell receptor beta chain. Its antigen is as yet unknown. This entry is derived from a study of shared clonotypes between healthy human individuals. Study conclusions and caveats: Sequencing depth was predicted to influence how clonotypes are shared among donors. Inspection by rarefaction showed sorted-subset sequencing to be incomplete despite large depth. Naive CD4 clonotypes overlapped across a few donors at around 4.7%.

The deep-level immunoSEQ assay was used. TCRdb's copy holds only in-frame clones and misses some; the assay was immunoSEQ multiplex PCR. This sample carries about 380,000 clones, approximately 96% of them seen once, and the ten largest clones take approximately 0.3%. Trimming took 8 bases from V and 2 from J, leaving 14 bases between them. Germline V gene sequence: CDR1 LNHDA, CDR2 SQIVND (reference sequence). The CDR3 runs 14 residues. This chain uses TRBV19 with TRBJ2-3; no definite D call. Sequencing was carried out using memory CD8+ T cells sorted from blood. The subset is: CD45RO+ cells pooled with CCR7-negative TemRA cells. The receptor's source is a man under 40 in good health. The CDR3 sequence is CASSTSTLTDTQYF. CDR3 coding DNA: TGTGCCAGTTCCACCTCGACCCTCACAGATACGCAGTATTTT.